This TCR beta chain was sequenced during a study of blood T cells in healthy people across ages. The trim removed 5 bases at V and 2 bases at J, leaving 10 bases unmatched. The germline gives CDR1 SGHRS, CDR2 YFSETQ. The CDR3 spans 15 residues. Primed by a sample-barcoded 5' primer and a J-beta primer mix, a second PCR proceeded for about 6 to 11 cycles. Each TCR beta cDNA got a 12-nucleotide random molecular identifier. In TCRdb, the 5' RACE reads were re-called with MiXCR into one record per CDR3 protein. Of fewer than 1.5 million distinct CDR3 sequences in the sample, around 42% are singletons; the top ten hold 7.9%. This clonotype was observed a few times. Its cognate antigen is unknown. Whole-study results and caveats: Those diversity estimates obtained from one million T cells were thought to be underestimates. Possibly confounding the expanded clonotype changes was the fact that donor CMV status was unknown. TCR beta diversity correlated strongly with naive T cell percentage.

The material sequenced was blood. This TCR derives from a woman aged 18 to 35 in good health. The V call is TRBV5-1, the J call TRBJ2-7; 7 positions agree with TRBD1. In DNA form, the CDR3 reads TGCGCCAGCAGTTCCGGGACAGCTGTTACCTACGAGCAGTACTTC. Residues: CASSSGTAVTYEQYF.